Here is one T cell receptor beta chain with its context. Its antigen remains unknown. The junction differs from germline at one of its ends, possibly a read error. This entry is derived from a study of Tregs in tolerant kidney transplant recipients. CDR3 length: 12 residues. Germline V gives CDR1 SGDLS, CDR2 YYNGEE. CD4+CD25+CD127- Tregs, CD4+CD25- non-Tregs, CD4 and CD8 cells were sorted. Assay: immunoSEQ multiplex PCR; the TCRdb copy retains only in-frame clones and omits some. Of some 71,000 clones in the sample, roughly 91% were seen once. Study-level findings and limits: Few patients were studied, so findings need validation in larger groups. No direct test of biological reproducibility was done here.

The chain joins TRBV9 to TRBJ2-3; 7 nucleotides align to TRBD2. The TCR comes from a human donor who received a combined kidney and bone marrow transplant. Sequences were derived from CD4+ T cells from blood, sampled before the transplant. Here the CDR3 reads CASSDPTSPPSF. The CDR3 DNA sequence: TGTGCCAGCAGCGACCCGACTAGCCCCCCCAGCTTT.